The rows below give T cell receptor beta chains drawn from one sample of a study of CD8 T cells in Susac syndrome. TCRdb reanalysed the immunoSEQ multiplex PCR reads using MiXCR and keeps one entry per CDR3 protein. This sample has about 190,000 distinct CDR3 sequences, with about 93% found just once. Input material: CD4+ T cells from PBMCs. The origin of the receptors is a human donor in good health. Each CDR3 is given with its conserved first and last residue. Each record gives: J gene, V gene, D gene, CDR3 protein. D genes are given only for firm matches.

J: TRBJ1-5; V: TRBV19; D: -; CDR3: CASSIGGQGKQPQHF
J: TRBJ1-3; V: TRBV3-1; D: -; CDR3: CASSQSRTGVSGNTIYF
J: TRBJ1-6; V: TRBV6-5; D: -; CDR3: CASSYSIRPGNNSPLHF
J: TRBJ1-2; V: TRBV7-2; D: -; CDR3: CASSPAGQNYGYTF
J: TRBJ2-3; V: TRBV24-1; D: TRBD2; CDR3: CATSELAGGRTDTQYF
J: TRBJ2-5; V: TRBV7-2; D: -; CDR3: CASSQTGTAQETQYF
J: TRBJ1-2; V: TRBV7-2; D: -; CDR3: CASSAGSRGYTF
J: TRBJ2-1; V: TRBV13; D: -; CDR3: CASSSRLTSEQFF
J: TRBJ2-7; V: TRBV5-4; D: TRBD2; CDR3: CASSFGAGLGYEQYF
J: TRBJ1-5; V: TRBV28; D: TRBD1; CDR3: CASSFGRGYQPQHF
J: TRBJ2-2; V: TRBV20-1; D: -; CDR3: CSARWAGLTGELFF
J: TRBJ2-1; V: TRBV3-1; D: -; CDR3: CASSQGAGIPNEQFF